This entry lists 27 T cell receptor beta chains sequenced from one sample in a study of blood T cell repertoires in COVID-19. The assay was immunoSEQ multiplex PCR, and TCRdb's table has in-frame clones only and misses some. Of over 200,000 clones in the sample, about 90% were seen once. The sample taken for sequencing was peripheral blood. These receptors all come from a woman younger than 45 who had recovered from COVID-19.

The chain links TRBV12-3 or TRBV12-4 to TRBJ1-2; possible D gene TRBD1, 5 bases. The germline V and J ends were trimmed by 5 bases and 4 bases, with 11 bases remaining between them. This CDR3 comprises 13 residues. CDR3 sequence: CASSQQGGYGYTF. The CDR3 DNA follows: TGTGCCAGCAGTCAGCAGGGCGGCTATGGCTACACCTTC.

The chain couples TRBV5-1 to TRBJ2-1; 9 nucleotides match TRBD2. This CDR3 is 15 amino acids long. After removal of 0 bases from V and 7 bases from J, the junction contained 5 bases not matched to a gene. CDR1 and CDR2 (germline): SGHRS, YFSETQ. The CDR3 is CASSLALAGINEQFF. CDR3 sequence (DNA): TGCGCCAGCAGCTTGGCTCTAGCGGGGATTAATGAGCAGTTCTTC.

This clone appeared a few times. The V gene is TRBV18, the J gene TRBJ2-4; possibly TRBD1 for D (5 bases). V lost 2 bases and J lost 1, with 18 bases in between. Germline V lookup: CDR1 KGHSH, CDR2 LQKENI. CDR3 length equals 18 residues. The DNA of the CDR3 is TGTGCCAGCTCACCAGCTTTATTCAGGGTAGGGGCCAAAAACATTCAGTACTTC. Protein product: CASSPALFRVGAKNIQYF.

V usage is TRBV25-1 and J usage is TRBJ1-2, with 7 bases lining up with TRBD1. The CDR3 spans 16 residues. The V gene's germline CDR1 is MGHDK and CDR2 SYGVNS. V shed 3 bases and J 3 bases; nucleotides not matched to a gene: 10. CDR3 in amino acids: CASSDPSGGTDYGYTF. CDR3 DNA sequence: TGTGCCAGCAGTGACCCCTCGGGGGGGACAGACTATGGCTACACCTTC.

The V and J genes are TRBV19 and TRBJ1-2, with 8 bases matching TRBD1. The length of the CDR3 is 16 residues. Trimming removed 0 bases from V and 3 bases from J; junction bases left unmatched: 6. Germline loops: CDR1 LNHDA, CDR2 SQIVND (reference sequence). The CDR3 bases are TGTGCCAGTAGTATAGATCCCGTGACAGGGGACTATGGCTACACCTTC. Translated, it gives CASSIDPVTGDYGYTF. The full variable domain, its missing parts supplied by reference TRBV19 and TRBJ1-2, is DGGITQSPKYLFRKEGQNVTLSCEQNLNHDAMYWYRQDPGQGLRLIYYSQIVNDFQKGDIAEGYSVSREKKESFPLTVTSAQKNPTAFYLCASSIDPVTGDYGYTFGSGTRLTVV.

The V call is TRBV6-1, the J call TRBJ2-7, with TRBD2 as a possible D gene (5 bases). The CDR3 spans 16 residues. Germline lookup yields CDR1 MNHNS and CDR2 SASEGT. Trimming took off 2 bases at V and 3 bases at J, with 17 bases between the two ends. The CDR3 here is CASSEFETNRGYEQYF. The CDR3 region has the DNA TGTGCCAGCAGTGAATTTGAGACTAACCGGGGCTACGAGCAGTACTTC.

This chain connects TRBV6-1 to TRBJ1-3; 11 bases line up with TRBD1. Per the germline V gene, CDR1 is MNHNS and CDR2 is SASEGT. J gave up 1 base and V 4 bases, and 6 bases lay outside the gene matches. The length of the CDR3 is 17 residues. The CDR3 sequence: CASSALDRGLSGNTIYF. CDR3 in DNA: TGTGCCAGCAGTGCTTTGGACAGGGGGCTGTCTGGAAACACCATATATTTT.

The rearrangement uses TRBV15 and TRBJ1-5; the D is unclear. Looked up from germline, CDR1 is LNHNV and CDR2 is YYDKDF (reference sequence). This CDR3 is 16 amino acids long. V dropped 0 bases and J dropped 0 bases, with 9 bases sitting between them. In DNA form, the CDR3 reads TGTGCCACCAGCAGAGATAGTCCGCATAGCAATCAGCCCCAGCATTTT. This encodes CATSRDSPHSNQPQHF.

The V call is TRBV6-1, the J call TRBJ1-5, with 8 bases fitting TRBD1. This CDR3 contains 18 residues. From germline, CDR1 is MNHNS and CDR2 SASEGT. J lost 6 bases, V lost 4 bases, and 17 bases had no gene match. The CDR3 DNA is TGTGCCAGCAGTGGACAAGGGGGACAGGTTGCCCATTCTCAGCCCCAGCATTTT. Its translation: CASSGQGGQVAHSQPQHF.

This chain uses TRBV6-2 or TRBV6-3 with TRBJ2-3; 10 positions agree with TRBD2. This CDR3 spans 15 amino acids. Germline V gene data show CDR1 as MNHEY and CDR2 as SVGEGT. V gave up 4 bases and J gave up 6 bases; unmatched junction bases: 7. CDR3 protein: CASSLAGGIFDTQYF. The CDR3 DNA reads TGTGCCAGCAGTTTAGCGGGGGGTATCTTTGATACGCAGTATTTT.

This chain uses TRBV6-5 with TRBJ1-2, with TRBD1 matching 8 bases. V trimming: 6 bases; J trimming: 8 bases; junction bases outside the gene matches: 11. This CDR3 has 14 amino acids. In germline, CDR1 is MNHEY, CDR2 SVGAGI. CDR3 nucleotide sequence: TGTGCCAGCAGAGGACAGGGAAGGGTGGAAGGCTACACCTTC. It translates to CASRGQGRVEGYTF.

V is TRBV10-3 and J is TRBJ1-2; perhaps TRBD1 as D (5 bases). Per the germline V gene, CDR1 is ENHRY and CDR2 is SYGVKD. Deletions cut 6 bases from V and 4 bases from J, with 9 bases between. CDR3 length: 12 residues. This CDR3 is CAISQGFYGYTF. Here the CDR3 DNA reads TGTGCCATCAGCCAGGGATTCTATGGCTACACCTTC.

The chain carries TRBV7-3 and TRBJ1-1; the D is unclear. The CDR3 has 15 amino acids. Per germline, CDR1 SGHTA and CDR2 FQGTGA. The V gene lost 1 base and the J gene lost 6 bases, with 15 bases spanning the gap. The CDR3 protein is CASSLMPGNSAEAFF. For the CDR3, the DNA is TGTGCCAGCAGCTTAATGCCAGGAAATTCCGCTGAAGCTTTCTTT.

CDR3 bases: TGTGCCAGCAGTGAAACCTCGAGGACAGCCTCTGGCTACACCTTC. It codes for CASSETSRTASGYTF. The chain employs TRBV2 and TRBJ1-2, with D tentatively TRBD1 (6 bases). V was cut by 2 bases and J by 7 bases, with 17 bases left in between. CDR3 size: 15 residues. Germline CDR1 reads SNHLY; CDR2 reads FYNNEI.

The gene calls are TRBV5-1 and TRBJ1-2, with TRBD1 identical over 10 bases. This CDR3 is built from 14 residues. Germline lookup yields CDR1 SGHRS and CDR2 YFSETQ. V gave up 7 bases and J gave up 5 bases; unmatched junction bases: 8. CDR3 amino acids: CASAGTGVRYGYTF. The DNA of the CDR3 is TGCGCCAGCGCCGGGACAGGGGTCCGATATGGCTACACCTTC.

The chain joins TRBV11-3 to TRBJ2-2, with D perhaps matching TRBD1 (6 bases). CDR1 and CDR2 from the germline V gene are SGHNT and YENEEA. This CDR3 spans 13 amino acids. Trimming stripped 6 bases from V and 5 bases from J, with 10 bases between. In nucleotides, the CDR3 is TGTGCCAGCAGGGCCACAGGGACCGGGGAGCTGTTTTTT. It encodes CASRATGTGELFF. The full variable domain, completed using reference TRBV11-3 and TRBJ2-2, is EAGVVQSPRYKIIEKKQPVAFWCNPISGHNTLYWYLQNLGQGPELLIRYENEEAVDDSQLPKDRFSAERLKGVDSTLKIQPAELGDSAVYLCASRATGTGELFFGEGSRLTVL.

This rearrangement joins TRBV15 to TRBJ1-2; D is uncertain. V was shortened by 3 bases and J by 4 bases, with 12 bases between the two germline ends. Germline V CDR1 and CDR2: LNHNV, YYDKDF (reference sequence). The CDR3 has 14 amino acids. The CDR3 protein is CATSRGGNLYGYTF. CDR3 bases: TGTGCCACCAGCAGGGGAGGGAATCTCTATGGCTACACCTTC.

The V call is TRBV5-1, the J call TRBJ2-1; D may be TRBD2 (5 bases). This CDR3 has 15 residues. Per the germline V gene, CDR1 is SGHRS and CDR2 is YFSETQ. The V end lost 4 bases, the J end lost 0 bases, and 11 bases lay between the germline ends. The CDR3 region has the DNA TGCGCCAGCAGCGGAGGATCTGGCTCCTACAATGAGCAGTTCTTC. As protein: CASSGGSGSYNEQFF.

V usage is TRBV5-1 and J usage is TRBJ2-2; D remains unclear. CDR1 is SGHRS, CDR2 YFSETQ, per germline. Trimming took off 4 bases at V and 1 base at J, with 8 bases between the two ends. The CDR3 consists of 14 residues. The CDR3 region is CASSPRQNTGELFF. The CDR3 nucleotides read TGCGCCAGCAGCCCCAGACAGAACACCGGGGAGCTGTTTTTT.

This chain joins TRBV11-1 and TRBJ2-7, with 7 bases lining up with TRBD1. CDR1 SGHAT and CDR2 FQDESV come from the germline V gene (reference sequence). Losses at the gene ends were 3 bases for V and 1 base for J; bases not matched to a gene: 6. This CDR3 is 15 amino acids long. CDR3 DNA sequence: TGTGCCAGCAGCTTCCGACAGGGAAGGTCCTACGAGCAGTACTTC. This codes for CASSFRQGRSYEQYF.

The chain carries TRBV27 and TRBJ2-2; TRBD2 is a possible D gene (5 bases). V dropped 6 bases and J dropped 3 bases, with 8 bases sitting between them. This CDR3 is 13 amino acids long. The germline V gene encodes CDR1 MNHEY and CDR2 SMNVEV (reference sequence). CDR3 nucleotide sequence: TGTGCCAGCAGGAGGGCCTACACCGGGGAGCTGTTTTTT. Encoded protein: CASRRAYTGELFF.

This chain connects TRBV11-2 to TRBJ2-1, with 7 nucleotides matching TRBD2. There are 18 residues in the CDR3. Germline assignment: CDR1 SGHAT and CDR2 FQNNGV. Trimming at V came to 2 bases and at J to 5 bases, leaving 15 bases not matched to a gene. The CDR3 bases are TGTGCCAGCAGCTTATTCGGGCTGAGGGACTATCCCAACAATGAGCAGTTCTTC. It encodes CASSLFGLRDYPNNEQFF. Supplemented by reference TRBV11-2 and TRBJ2-1, the full variable domain reads EAGVAQSPRYKIIEKRQSVAFWCNPISGHATLYWYQQILGQGPKLLIQFQNNGVVDDSQLPKDRFSAERLKGVDSTLKIQPAKLEDSAVYLCASSLFGLRDYPNNEQFFGPGTRLTVL.

CDR3 nucleotide sequence: TGCAGCGTTGAATTCGGTGGGGGGGCTGATACGCAGTATTTT. This codes for CSVEFGGGADTQYF. The chain has TRBV29-1 and TRBJ2-3, with D tentatively TRBD2 (7 bases). Germline V gene lookup returns CDR1 SQVTM and CDR2 ANQGSEA. V lost 2 bases, J lost 6 bases, and 15 bases lay in between. The CDR3 consists of 14 residues.

This chain joins TRBV23-1 and TRBJ1-2; D not resolved. TRBV23-1 carries the ORF label, with uncertain function. Trimming removed 4 bases from V and 0 bases from J, with 18 bases in between. The CDR3 is 17 amino acids. The CDR3 here is CASSLLASQDTNYGYTF. CDR3 nucleotides: TGCGCCAGCAGTCTTCTTGCCTCGCAGGATACTAACTATGGCTACACCTTC.

This clone was seen only once. The genes are TRBV10-3 and TRBJ2-1; 9 nucleotides line up with TRBD2. This CDR3 is 14 amino acids long. V lost 2 bases to trimming and J lost 5 bases; unmatched junction nucleotides: 1. Looked up from germline, CDR1 is ENHRY and CDR2 is SYGVKD. CDR3 in amino acids: CAISEPSGDNEQFF. CDR3 sequence (DNA): TGTGCCATCAGTGAGCCTAGCGGGGACAATGAGCAGTTCTTC.

J is TRBJ1-2 and V is TRBV15, with a tentative D call TRBD1 (6 bases). The CDR3 is 14 residues long. V was clipped by 0 bases and J by 6 bases, with 11 bases between them. The V gene's germline CDR1 is LNHNV and CDR2 YYDKDF (reference sequence). CDR3 residues: CATSRDMNRDGYTF. The CDR3 DNA sequence: TGTGCCACCAGCAGAGACATGAACAGGGATGGCTACACCTTC.

V usage is TRBV7-3 and J usage is TRBJ1-1, with D possibly matching TRBD1 (5 bases). The CDR3 consists of 15 residues. CDR1 is SGHTA and CDR2 is FQGTGA in the germline V gene. V gave up 10 bases and J gave up 2 bases, with 20 bases separating them. CDR3 in DNA: TGTGCCAACCACGTACAGGCAGGAGCAAACACTGAAGCTTTCTTT. It specifies CANHVQAGANTEAFF.